This T cell receptor beta chain originates from a study of CD8 T cells in ankylosing spondylitis. The study's findings and limits: For ankylosing spondylitis blood, a TCR beta motif of about eight highly homologous variants appeared characteristic.

TCRdb re-derived calls from the 5' RACE reads in MiXCR, one entry per CDR3 protein. The sample carries roughly 440,000 distinct CDR3 sequences, under 20% recorded once. Germline CDR1 and CDR2: LGHNA and YNFKEQ. The CDR3 length is 13 residues. V dropped 1 base and J dropped 13; count of bases not matched to a gene: 5. Concerning this clonotype: Its cognate antigen is unknown.

Specimen: blood, either unsorted or a sorted T cell fraction (not recorded which). The V and J genes are TRBV4-2 and TRBJ2-1, with 9 bases matching TRBD2. The TCR originated in a male donor with ankylosing spondylitis. CDR3 bases: TGTGCCAGCAGCCAAGTTGCTAGCGGGATTCAGTTCTTC. Its translation: CASSQVASGIQFF.